These T cell receptor beta chains were read from a single sample in a study of shared clonotypes between healthy human individuals. Profiling relied on immunoSEQ multiplex PCR, and the TCRdb table lists in-frame clones only, not all of them. The table has under 2.5 million clones, just under 95% seen once; the top ten hold about 0.36%. Sequenced material: naive CD4+ T cells from PBMCs. These receptors all stem from a man aged 18 to 30 in good health. Some clones in this sample may be carry-over from other donors' samples. Each CDR3 is given with its conserved first and last residue. D genes are given only for firm matches. Size values are once, few and many counts, or a class for expanded clones, and some rows have none.

size	D	V	J	DNA	CDR3
NA	NA	TRBV2	TRBJ1-3	TGTGCCAGCAGTGAAGGGCGGGGGCCGGGAAACACCATATATTTT	CASSEGRGPGNTIYF
once	TRBD2	TRBV4-2	TRBJ2-2	TGTGCCAGCAGTCGTCCCCCGGGACTAGCGGGGAGAGGTGGCACCGGGGAGCTGTTTTTT	CASSRPPGLAGRGGTGELFF
NA	NA	TRBV7-2	TRBJ1-6	TGTGCCAGCAGCTATACGGGACGGAATTCACCCCTCCACTTT	CASSYTGRNSPLHF
NA	NA	TRBV2	TRBJ2-7	TGTGCCAGCAGTGATACGTGGGAAGGAACCTATTACGAGCAGTACTTC	CASSDTWEGTYYEQYF
NA	NA	TRBV5-1	TRBJ2-3	TGCGCCAGCACCATGGGGGCGGGAAGCACAGATACGCAGTATTTT	CASTMGAGSTDTQYF
NA	NA	TRBV5-4	TRBJ1-1	TGTGCCAGCAGCTTGGAGGGCAGGGTTTTGGGAAACACTGAAGCTTTCTTT	CASSLEGRVLGNTEAFF
NA	TRBD1	TRBV11-3	TRBJ2-5	TGTGCCAGCAGCTTAGATAGGGGCCCGACAGGGGAATGGCCTCAAGAGACCCAGTACTTC	CASSLDRGPTGEWPQETQYF
NA	NA	TRBV6-1	TRBJ2-7	TGTGCCAGCAGTGAACCCCGGCAGGGAGTGCAGTACTTC	CASSEPRQGVQYF
NA	NA	TRBV5-1	TRBJ2-4	TGCGCCAGCAGCCAGAACCCCGGGGAACGAAACATTCAGTACTTC	CASSQNPGERNIQYF
NA	NA	TRBV7-3	TRBJ2-2	TGTGCCAGCAGCACCAATGGAGGGGCCGGGGAGCTGTTTTTT	CASSTNGGAGELFF
NA	NA	TRBV14	TRBJ2-2	TGTGCCAGCAGCCGAAAGAACACCGGGGAGCTGTTTTTT	CASSRKNTGELFF
NA	TRBD2	TRBV27	TRBJ2-7	TGTGCCAGCACCTCTTGGGCTAGCGGGAGCTACGAGCAGTACTTC	CASTSWASGSYEQYF
NA	TRBD1	TRBV6-1	TRBJ1-5	TGTGCCAGCACCGGGACAGGGCGTAATCAGCCCCAGCATTTT	CASTGTGRNQPQHF
NA	NA	TRBV28	TRBJ2-7	TGTGCCAGCAGCTCCCCCGGCGGGATATACGAGCAGTACTTC	CASSSPGGIYEQYF
NA	TRBD2	TRBV5-1	TRBJ2-2	TGCGCCACCCTTAGCGGGAGGACCGGGGAGCTGTTTTTT	CATLSGRTGELFF
NA	NA	TRBV14	TRBJ2-7	TGTGCCAGCAGCCGCCACGACAGGCGATCCTACGAGCAGTACTTC	CASSRHDRRSYEQYF
NA	NA	TRBV11-2	TRBJ2-2	TGTGCCAGCAGCTTACCCACAGGCAGCGCGAACACCGGGGAGCTGTTTTTT	CASSLPTGSANTGELFF
NA	NA	TRBV2	TRBJ1-5	TGTGCCAGCAGTGCTTTCATGGGCAATCAGCCCCAGCATTTT	CASSAFMGNQPQHF
NA	NA	TRBV5-8	TRBJ1-1	TGTGCCAGCAGCTTGGTAGGGGACAACACTGAAGCTTTCTTT	CASSLVGDNTEAFF
NA	TRBD2	TRBV2	TRBJ2-5	TGTGCCAGCAGTGGCGGGGGACAAGAGACCCAGTACTTC	CASSGGGQETQYF
NA	NA	TRBV6-1	TRBJ2-7	TGTGCCAGCACCCGAGTCCAGGGGCGCGACGAGCAGTACTTC	CASTRVQGRDEQYF
NA	TRBD2	TRBV5-1	TRBJ2-7	TGCGCCAGCAGCCCGGGATCTTCGAGCGGGAGTTACGAGCAGTACTTC	CASSPGSSSGSYEQYF
NA	NA	TRBV15	TRBJ2-5	TGTGCCACCAGCCGTCCCGGAGAGACCCAGTACTTC	CATSRPGETQYF
NA	NA	TRBV6-5	TRBJ1-3	TGTGCCAGCAGTTACAAGGCGGCTGGAAACACCATATATTTT	CASSYKAAGNTIYF
once	NA	TRBV7-2	TRBJ1-2	TGTGCCAGCAGCTTAGTCACAGGGAACTATGGCTACACCTTC	CASSLVTGNYGYTF
NA	TRBD1	TRBV29-1	TRBJ2-7	TGCAGCGTTGCGGGACAGGGGGCCGCCTACGAGCAGTACTTC	CSVAGQGAAYEQYF
NA	TRBD1	TRBV11-2	TRBJ1-2	TGTGCCAGCAGCTTCCTGGACAGGGAGGGGACTTATGGCTACACCTTC	CASSFLDREGTYGYTF
NA	NA	TRBV6-5	TRBJ2-7	TGTGCCAGCAGTACACGGAGGGTAAACGAGCAGTACTTC	CASSTRRVNEQYF
NA	NA	TRBV15	TRBJ1-2	TGTGCCACCAGCAGAGATGGGTCTGTCGTTAACTATGGCTACACCTTC	CATSRDGSVVNYGYTF